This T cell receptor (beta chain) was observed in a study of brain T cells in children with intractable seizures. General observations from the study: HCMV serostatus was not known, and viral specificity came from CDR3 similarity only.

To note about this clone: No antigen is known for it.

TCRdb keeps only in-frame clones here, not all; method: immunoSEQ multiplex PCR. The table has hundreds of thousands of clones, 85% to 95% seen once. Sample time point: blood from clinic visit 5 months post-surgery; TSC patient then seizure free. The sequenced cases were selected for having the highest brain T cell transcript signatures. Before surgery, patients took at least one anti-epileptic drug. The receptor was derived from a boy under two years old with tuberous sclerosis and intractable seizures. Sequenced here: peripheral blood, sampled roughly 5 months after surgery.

This CDR3 reads CASRATATNEKLFF. The CDR3 DNA reads TGTGCCAGCAGGGCGACAGCAACTAATGAAAAACTGTTTTTT. The rearrangement uses TRBV6-5 and TRBJ1-4, with D perhaps TRBD1 (5 bases). CDR3 length: 14 amino acids. Germline CDR1 and CDR2: MNHEY and SVGAGI. Trimming took 6 bases from V and 0 from J, leaving 8 bases between them.